What follows is one T cell receptor (beta chain) and its context. This sample was taken from a study of early stage breast cancer tumors. Study-level information: About 80% of the 16 invasive tumors were ER+, PR+ and HER2-.

The CDR3 consists of 14 residues. The V gene's germline CDR1 is LGHNA and CDR2 YSLEER. The V end was cut by 1 base, the J end by 7 bases, with 13 bases between. Blood replicates held 0.5 ug DNA, tumor or normal breast approximately 1.5 ug, two each. The assay was immunoSEQ multiplex PCR, and TCRdb's table has in-frame clones only and misses some. This sample has 45,000 to 60,000 clones, with about 83% found just once. The source material was blood. The V and J genes are TRBV4-3 and TRBJ1-2; perhaps TRBD1 as D (6 bases). This TCR was recovered from a person aged 45-65 years with breast cancer. DNA for the CDR3: TGCGCCAGCAGCCAAGGTCTGGGGGCGGTTGGCTACACCTTC. It encodes CASSQGLGAVGYTF.